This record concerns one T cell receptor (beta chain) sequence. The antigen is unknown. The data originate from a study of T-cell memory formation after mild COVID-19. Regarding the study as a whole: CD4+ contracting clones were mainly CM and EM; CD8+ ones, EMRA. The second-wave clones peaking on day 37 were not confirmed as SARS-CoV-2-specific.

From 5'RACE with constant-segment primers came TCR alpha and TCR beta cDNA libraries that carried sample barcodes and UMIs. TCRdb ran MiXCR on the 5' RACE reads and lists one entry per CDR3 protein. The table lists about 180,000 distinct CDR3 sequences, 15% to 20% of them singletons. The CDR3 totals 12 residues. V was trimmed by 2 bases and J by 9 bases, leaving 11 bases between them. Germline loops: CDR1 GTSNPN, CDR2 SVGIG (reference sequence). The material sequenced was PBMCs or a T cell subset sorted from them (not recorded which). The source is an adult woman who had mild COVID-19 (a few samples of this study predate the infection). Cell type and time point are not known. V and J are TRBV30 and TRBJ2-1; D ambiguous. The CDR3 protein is CAWSLGIGEQFF. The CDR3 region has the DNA TGTGCCTGGAGTCTTGGTATTGGTGAGCAGTTCTTC.